This is a list of T cell receptor beta chains from one sample in a study of OX40 agonist ivuxolimab in advanced cancers. Method: immunoSEQ multiplex PCR; TCRdb's copy keeps in-frame clones and lacks some. The sample lists more than 40,000 clones; around 87% were seen once. The source material was CD4+ or CD8+ T cells sorted from blood, sampled in a trial of the OX40 agonist ivuxolimab. These receptors were obtained from an adult with an advanced solid tumor such as melanoma, head and neck, liver or kidney cancer. Each CDR3 is given with its conserved first and last residue. Fields, in order: CDR3 protein, CDR3 DNA, J gene, clone size, D gene, V gene. A D gene is named only where the DNA matches it firmly. Size values are once, few and many counts, or a class for expanded clones, and some rows have none.

CASSFRQGASYEQYF TGTGCCAGCAGCTTTCGACAGGGGGCTTCCTACGAGCAGTACTTC TRBJ2-7 NA TRBD1 TRBV9
CASSDDVNNEQFF TGTGCCAGCAGTGACGACGTCAACAATGAGCAGTTCTTC TRBJ2-1 NA NA TRBV6-4
CASSLPGFGGNTIYF TGTGCCAGCAGCTTACCGGGGTTTGGTGGAAACACCATATATTTT TRBJ1-3 NA NA TRBV11-2
CASSQVQGQAKRTDTQYF TGCGCCAGCAGCCAAGTCCAAGGTCAGGCGAAAAGGACAGATACGCAGTATTTT TRBJ2-3 NA NA TRBV4-1
CASSLARGSHGYTF TGTGCCAGCAGCTTAGCCCGGGGGAGCCATGGCTACACCTTC TRBJ1-2 NA NA TRBV11-2
CASSEGVTGANVLTF TGTGCCAGCAGTGAAGGGGTAACTGGGGCCAACGTCCTGACTTTC TRBJ2-6 few NA TRBV6-1
CALRRNLSYEQYF TGTGCCCTGCGGCGGAACCTCTCCTACGAGCAGTACTTC TRBJ2-7 medium-sized NA TRBV19
CSVEALDRAEAFF TGCAGCGTTGAAGCGCTGGACAGGGCTGAAGCTTTCTTT TRBJ1-1 NA TRBD1 TRBV29-1
CASSAGQTAYNEQFF TGTGCCAGCAGTGCGGGACAGACCGCCTACAATGAGCAGTTCTTC TRBJ2-1 NA NA TRBV6-6
CASSIGTGEGYGYTF TGTGCCAGTAGTATTGGGACAGGGGAAGGGTATGGCTACACCTTC TRBJ1-2 NA TRBD1 TRBV19
CARGQGDSPWYGYTF TGTGCCAGGGGACAGGGAGATTCTCCATGGTATGGCTACACCTTC TRBJ1-2 NA TRBD1 TRBV2
CASSVGRGLNTEAFF TGTGCCAGCAGTGTTGGCAGGGGGTTGAACACTGAAGCTTTCTTT TRBJ1-1 NA TRBD1 TRBV6-1
CASSFASRLVFSYEQYF TGCGCCAGCAGCTTCGCCTCCCGACTAGTATTCTCCTACGAGCAGTACTTC TRBJ2-7 few NA TRBV5-1
CAISPRGAGGPYPESGELFF TGTGCCATCAGCCCCCGGGGGGCGGGAGGGCCGTATCCCGAATCCGGGGAGCTGTTTTTT TRBJ2-2 NA TRBD2 TRBV10-3
CASSQDVSVMAKNIQYF TGCGCCAGCAGCCAAGATGTCAGTGTCATGGCCAAAAACATTCAGTACTTC TRBJ2-4 once NA TRBV4-1
CASTPTTGGVSYNEQFF TGTGCCAGTACCCCCACGACGGGCGGGGTCTCCTACAATGAGCAGTTCTTC TRBJ2-1 NA NA TRBV19
CASSHPNEGYTF TGTGCCAGCAGTCACCCCAACGAGGGCTACACCTTC TRBJ1-2 NA NA TRBV6-5
CASSQDPGYMNTEAFF TGCGCCAGCAGCCAAGATCCGGGGTATATGAACACTGAAGCTTTCTTT TRBJ1-1 NA NA TRBV4-3
CASSQTTGVGEQFF TGCGCCAGCAGCCAAACGACAGGGGTGGGTGAGCAGTTCTTC TRBJ2-1 NA TRBD1 TRBV4-3
CASSGGGTEAFF TGTGCCAGCAGCGGGGGCGGGACTGAAGCTTTCTTT TRBJ1-1 NA NA TRBV7-9
CASSLGRQGASPLHF TGTGCCAGCAGCTTAGGTCGCCAGGGGGCCTCACCCCTCCACTTT TRBJ1-6 NA TRBD1 TRBV7-2
CASSRLNTEAFF TGTGCCAGCAGTCGCTTGAACACTGAAGCTTTCTTT TRBJ1-1 NA NA TRBV6-5
CASSQRGGSSYNEQFF TGCGCCAGCAGCCAACGCGGGGGGAGCTCCTACAATGAGCAGTTCTTC TRBJ2-1 NA TRBD2 TRBV4-1
CASTDRVNQPQHF TGTGCCAGCACGGACAGGGTCAATCAGCCCCAGCATTTT TRBJ1-5 NA TRBD1 TRBV2
CASSVNLLAGGGSYGGYTF TGTGCCAGCAGCGTAAACCTATTGGCAGGGGGCGGGTCCTACGGTGGCTACACCTTC TRBJ1-2 NA TRBD1 TRBV9
CASSVVGGSTEAFF TGTGCCAGCAGCGTAGTAGGGGGCTCAACTGAAGCTTTCTTT TRBJ1-1 NA TRBD1 TRBV9
CASSVASASGDNEQFF TGTGCCAGCAGCGTGGCCTCGGCTAGCGGAGACAATGAGCAGTTCTTC TRBJ2-1 NA TRBD2 TRBV9
CASSPTGYEQYF TGTGCCAGCAGTCCAACCGGCTACGAGCAGTACTTC TRBJ2-7 few NA TRBV27
CASSTGTGGYEQYF TGTGCCAGTAGTACCGGGACAGGAGGATACGAGCAGTACTTC TRBJ2-7 NA TRBD1 TRBV19
CASNGAASNQPQHF TGTGCCAGCAATGGGGCGGCTAGCAATCAGCCCCAGCATTTT TRBJ1-5 NA NA TRBV6-5